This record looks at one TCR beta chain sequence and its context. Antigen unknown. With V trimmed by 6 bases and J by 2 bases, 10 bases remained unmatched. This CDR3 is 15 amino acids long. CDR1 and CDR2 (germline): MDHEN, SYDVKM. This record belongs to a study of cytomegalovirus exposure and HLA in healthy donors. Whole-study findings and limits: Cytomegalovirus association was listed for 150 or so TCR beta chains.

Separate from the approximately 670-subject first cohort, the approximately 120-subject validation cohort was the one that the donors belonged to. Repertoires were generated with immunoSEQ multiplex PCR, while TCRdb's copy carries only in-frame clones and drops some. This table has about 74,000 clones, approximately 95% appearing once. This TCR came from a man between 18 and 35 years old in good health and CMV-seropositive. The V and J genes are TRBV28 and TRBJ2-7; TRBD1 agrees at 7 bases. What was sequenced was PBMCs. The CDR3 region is CASSATGTAAYEQYF. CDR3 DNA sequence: TGTGCCAGCAGCGCCACCGGGACAGCCGCCTACGAGCAGTACTTC.